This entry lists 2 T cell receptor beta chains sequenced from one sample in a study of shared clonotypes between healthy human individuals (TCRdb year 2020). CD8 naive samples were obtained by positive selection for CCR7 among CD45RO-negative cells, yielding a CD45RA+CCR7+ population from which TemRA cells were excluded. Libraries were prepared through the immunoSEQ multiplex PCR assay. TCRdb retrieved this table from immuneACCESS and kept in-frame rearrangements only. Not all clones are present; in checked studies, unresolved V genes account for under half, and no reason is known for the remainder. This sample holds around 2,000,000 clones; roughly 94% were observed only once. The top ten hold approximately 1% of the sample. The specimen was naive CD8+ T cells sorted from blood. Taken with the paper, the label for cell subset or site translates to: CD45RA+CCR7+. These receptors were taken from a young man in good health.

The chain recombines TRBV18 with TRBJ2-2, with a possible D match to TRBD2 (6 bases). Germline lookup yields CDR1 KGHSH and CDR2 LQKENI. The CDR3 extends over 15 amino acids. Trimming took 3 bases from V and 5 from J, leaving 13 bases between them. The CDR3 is CASSPLLGGTGELFF. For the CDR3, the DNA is TGTGCCAGCTCACCCCTCTTGGGGGGAACCGGGGAGCTGTTTTTT.

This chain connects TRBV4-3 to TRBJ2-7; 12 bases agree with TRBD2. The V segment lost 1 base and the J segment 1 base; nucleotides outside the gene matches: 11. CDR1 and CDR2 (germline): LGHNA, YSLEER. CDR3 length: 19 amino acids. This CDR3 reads CASSQGVTTLAGGSYEQYF. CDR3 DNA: TGCGCCAGCAGCCAAGGGGTCACCACTCTAGCGGGAGGGTCCTACGAGCAGTACTTC.